The next 8 T cell receptor beta chains were all read from a single sample in a study of beta chain features in type 1 diabetes. Isolated RNA was reverse transcribed in full, so expressed TCRB transcripts were sequenced. TCRdb's table, derived via immunoSEQ multiplex PCR, lists solely in-frame clones and lacks some. Of around 99,000 clones listed, roughly 40% are singletons. Sequencing was carried out using stem cell memory CD4+ T cells from blood. The receptors here all came from a woman aged 18 to 35 in good health.

The chain couples TRBV6-1 to TRBJ2-7, with a possible D match to TRBD1 (5 bases). Germline CDR1 and CDR2: MNHNS and SASEGT. V was pared by 4 bases and J by 1 base, with 8 bases between. The CDR3 is made up of 13 amino acids. The CDR3 DNA reads TGTGCCAGCAGTGTTCAGGGATCCTACGAGCAGTACTTC. Protein sequence: CASSVQGSYEQYF.

This clone appeared a few times. The same CDR3 can be traced to other DNA sequences in this sample. The chain carries TRBV15 and TRBJ1-1; 8 bases are shared with TRBD1. V was clipped by 2 bases and J by 1 base; unmatched bases: 3. There are 15 residues in the CDR3. The germline gives CDR1 LNHNV, CDR2 YYDKDF (reference sequence). Written as DNA, the CDR3 is TGTGCCACCAGCAGACCAGGACAGGGGAACACTGAAGCTTTCTTT. It codes for CATSRPGQGNTEAFF.

The sample holds a few counts of this clone. V and J are TRBV7-9 and TRBJ1-4; TRBD1 matches at 7 bases. The CDR3 loop spans 17 amino acids. Trimming cost V 1 base and J 6 bases; bases outside gene matches: 11. CDR1 is SEHNR, CDR2 FQNEAQ, per germline (reference sequence). As DNA, the CDR3 is TGTGCCAGCAGCTTAGATTACACCGGGACAGCTTATGAAAAACTGTTTTTT. It encodes CASSLDYTGTAYEKLFF.

The V call is TRBV28, the J call TRBJ2-5; D is undetermined. Deletions cut 3 bases from V and 3 bases from J, with 14 bases between. Germline V gives CDR1 MDHEN, CDR2 SYDVKM. The CDR3 runs to 15 residues. The CDR3 here is CASSFRIRRKETQYF. CDR3 sequence (DNA): TGTGCCAGCAGTTTTAGGATTAGGCGGAAAGAGACCCAGTACTTC.

The chain uses TRBV7-2 and TRBJ1-3; TRBD1 matches at 8 bases. CDR3 length: 16 residues. Germline-derived CDR1 and CDR2 are SGHTA and FQGNSA. Unmatched junction bases numbered 11, after V lost 5 bases and J lost 5 bases. The CDR3 loop is CASSRGQGLDRNTIYF. DNA of the CDR3: TGTGCCAGCAGCCGCGGACAGGGACTGGATCGAAACACCATATATTTT.

This clone was counted a few times. The V and J genes are TRBV5-1 and TRBJ2-1, with D possibly matching TRBD2 (5 bases). Germline CDR1 SGHRS, CDR2 YFSETQ. Deletions cut 6 bases from V and 9 bases from J, with 19 bases between. This CDR3 is built from 14 residues. The CDR3 loop reads CASTPTRPLGEQFF. CDR3 DNA sequence: TGCGCCAGCACCCCTACTAGACCCTTGGGTGAGCAGTTCTTC.

The rearrangement joins TRBV7-2 to TRBJ2-7; a weak D match, TRBD1 (5 bases). Trimming left V 3 bases short and J 7 bases short, with 16 bases between. The CDR3 runs to 14 residues. Per the germline V gene, CDR1 is SGHTA and CDR2 is FQGNSA. The CDR3 spells CASSFNQGSGEQYF. The CDR3 nucleotides are TGTGCCAGCAGCTTCAATCAGGGATCTGGTGAGCAGTACTTC. Full variable domain (remainder filled in from reference TRBV7-2 and TRBJ2-7): GAGVSQSPSNKVTEKGKDVELRCDPISGHTALYWYRQSLGQGLEFLIYFQGNSAPDKSGLPSDRFSAERTGGSVSTLTIQRTQQEDSAVYLCASSFNQGSGEQYFGPGTRLTVT.

The CDR3 nucleotides are TGCGCCAGCAGCTGGGGCCTAGGGGGCGGTCAGCCCCAGCATTTT. It codes for CASSWGLGGGQPQHF. This chain links TRBV5-1 with TRBJ1-5, with 7 positions matching TRBD1. The germline V gene has CDR1 SGHRS and CDR2 YFSETQ. This CDR3 contains 15 residues. V lost 3 bases and J lost 6; bases outside the gene matches: 9.